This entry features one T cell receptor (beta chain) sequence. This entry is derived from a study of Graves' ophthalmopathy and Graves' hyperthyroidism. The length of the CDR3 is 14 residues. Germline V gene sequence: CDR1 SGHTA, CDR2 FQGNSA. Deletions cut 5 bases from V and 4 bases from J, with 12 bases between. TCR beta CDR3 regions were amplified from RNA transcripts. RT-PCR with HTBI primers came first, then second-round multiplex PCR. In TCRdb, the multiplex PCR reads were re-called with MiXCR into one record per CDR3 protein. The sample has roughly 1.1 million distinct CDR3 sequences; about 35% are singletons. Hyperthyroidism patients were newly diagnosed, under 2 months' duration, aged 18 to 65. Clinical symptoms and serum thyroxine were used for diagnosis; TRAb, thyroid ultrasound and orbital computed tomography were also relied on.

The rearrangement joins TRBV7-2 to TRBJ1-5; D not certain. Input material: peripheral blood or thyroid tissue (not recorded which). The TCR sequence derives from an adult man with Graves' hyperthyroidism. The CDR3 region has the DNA TGTGCCAGCAGCGTTACGGACGGTAATCAGCCCCAGCATTTT. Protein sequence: CASSVTDGNQPQHF.